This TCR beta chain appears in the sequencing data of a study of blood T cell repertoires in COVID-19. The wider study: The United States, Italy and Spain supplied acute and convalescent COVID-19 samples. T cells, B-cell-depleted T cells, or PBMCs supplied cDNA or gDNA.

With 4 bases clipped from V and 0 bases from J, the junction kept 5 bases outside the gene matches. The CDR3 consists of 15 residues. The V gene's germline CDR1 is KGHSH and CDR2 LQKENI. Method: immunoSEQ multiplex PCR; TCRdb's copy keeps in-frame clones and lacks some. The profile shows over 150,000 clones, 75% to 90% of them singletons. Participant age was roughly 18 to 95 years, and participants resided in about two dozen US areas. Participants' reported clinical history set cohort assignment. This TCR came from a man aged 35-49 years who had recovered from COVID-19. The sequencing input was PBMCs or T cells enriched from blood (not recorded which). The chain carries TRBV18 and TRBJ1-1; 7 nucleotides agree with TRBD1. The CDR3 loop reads CASSLRGQLNTEAFF. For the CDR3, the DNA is TGTGCCAGCTCACTCCGGGGACAGTTGAACACTGAAGCTTTCTTT.